This is a list of T cell receptor beta chains from one sample in a study of T cell changes during pregnancy in multiple sclerosis. Using immunoSEQ multiplex PCR, the repertoire was profiled, and TCRdb retains in-frame clones only, with some absent. This sample has approximately 66,000 clones, with 75% to 95% found just once. The sample here was CD8+ T cells from peripheral blood mononuclear cells, taken before pregnancy. The receptors originated from a female donor with multiple sclerosis, enrolled in a pregnancy study. The CDR3 runs from the conserved cysteine through the conserved F or W. Each record gives: CDR3 length, D gene, J gene, clone size, V gene, CDR3 protein, CDR3 DNA. D genes are given only for firm matches. Part of the rows lack a size; the others show once, few, many or a class for expanded clones.

13 | NA | TRBJ2-7 | NA | TRBV4-1 | CASSQERTYEQYF | TGCGCCAGCAGCCAAGAGAGGACCTACGAGCAGTACTTC
15 | TRBD2 | TRBJ2-7 | NA | TRBV14 | CASSLGTSGFYEQYF | TGTGCCAGCAGTCTCGGGACTAGCGGATTCTACGAGCAGTACTTC
15 | NA | TRBJ2-7 | NA | TRBV6-6 | CASSYVGQRFYEQYF | TGTGCCAGCAGTTACGTAGGACAGAGATTCTACGAGCAGTACTTC
15 | NA | TRBJ1-2 | NA | TRBV7-9 | CASSSPGWQIQGYTF | TGTGCCAGCAGCTCCCCGGGGTGGCAGATACAGGGCTACACCTTC
13 | NA | TRBJ2-3 | NA | TRBV2 | CASRVVTPDTQYF | TGTGCCAGCAGGGTTGTTACTCCAGATACGCAGTATTTT
16 | TRBD1 | TRBJ2-7 | NA | TRBV7-2 | CASSLILTGQGDEQYF | TGTGCCAGCAGCTTGATCCTGACTGGACAGGGGGACGAGCAGTACTTC
15 | TRBD1 | TRBJ1-1 | few | TRBV10-3 | CAISELQGLNTEAFF | TGTGCCATCAGTGAGTTACAGGGGTTGAACACTGAAGCTTTCTTT
14 | NA | TRBJ1-6 | few | TRBV5-6 | CASSLWGVNSPLHF | TGTGCCAGCAGCTTGTGGGGCGTTAATTCACCCCTCCACTTT
14 | NA | TRBJ1-1 | few | TRBV5-1 | CASSLDVSGTEAFF | TGCGCCAGCAGCTTGGATGTTTCGGGGACTGAAGCTTTCTTT
14 | NA | TRBJ1-1 | NA | TRBV6-5 | CASSYREGSTEAFF | TGTGCCAGCAGTTACCGGGAGGGAAGTACTGAAGCTTTCTTT
13 | NA | TRBJ1-1 | NA | TRBV30 | CAWMYSTDTEAFF | TGTGCCTGGATGTATTCTACGGACACTGAAGCTTTCTTT
16 | TRBD2 | TRBJ2-3 | NA | TRBV9 | CASSPPAGESTDTQYF | TGTGCCAGCAGCCCACCAGCGGGGGAGAGCACAGATACGCAGTATTTT
15 | NA | TRBJ1-2 | NA | TRBV11-2 | CASSPPPWGDYGYTF | TGTGCCAGCAGCCCACCTCCATGGGGCGACTATGGCTACACCTTC
18 | NA | TRBJ2-2 | NA | TRBV30 | CAWSVSDETMGPPGELFF | TGTGCCTGGAGTGTTAGTGACGAGACAATGGGCCCACCCGGGGAGCTGTTTTTT
12 | TRBD1 | TRBJ2-1 | NA | TRBV6-5 | CASTQGNNEQFF | TGTGCCAGCACACAGGGGAACAATGAGCAGTTCTTC
15 | TRBD1 | TRBJ1-5 | NA | TRBV29-1 | CSVEDPDRSDQPQHF | TGCAGCGTTGAAGATCCGGACAGGAGTGACCAGCCCCAGCATTTT
15 | TRBD1 | TRBJ1-4 | NA | TRBV6-5 | CASSTYRGPNEKLFF | TGTGCCAGCAGTACCTACAGGGGCCCAAATGAAAAACTGTTTTTT
14 | TRBD2 | TRBJ2-7 | NA | TRBV2 | CASIAGEVSYEQYF | TGTGCCAGCATAGCGGGGGAAGTCTCCTACGAGCAGTACTTC
16 | TRBD1 | TRBJ2-1 | NA | TRBV4-1 | CASSQETGSSYNEQFF | TGCGCCAGCAGCCAAGAGACAGGGAGCTCCTACAATGAGCAGTTCTTC
15 | NA | TRBJ2-1 | NA | TRBV5-6 | CASSLSGRGGNEQFF | TGTGCCAGCAGCTTGTCAGGAAGGGGTGGGAATGAGCAGTTCTTC
16 | NA | TRBJ1-5 | NA | TRBV2 | CASSDLTGYSNQPQHF | TGTGCCAGCAGTGATCTGACAGGTTATAGCAATCAGCCCCAGCATTTT
19 | NA | TRBJ1-5 | NA | TRBV2 | CASRITRSDSLYSNQPQHF | TGTGCCAGCAGAATAACCCGATCGGACAGTTTATATAGCAATCAGCCCCAGCATTTT
14 | TRBD1 | TRBJ2-7 | NA | TRBV9 | CASSPGQGIHEQYF | TGTGCCAGCAGTCCGGGACAGGGGATCCACGAGCAGTACTTC
17 | NA | TRBJ1-5 | NA | TRBV2 | CASSEAFGEAFSQPQHF | TGTGCCAGCAGTGAAGCGTTCGGCGAGGCATTTAGTCAGCCCCAGCATTTT
16 | NA | TRBJ2-1 | NA | TRBV4-1 | CASSQGGGGNINEQFF | TGCGCCAGCAGCCAGGGAGGGGGGGGGAACATTAATGAGCAGTTCTTC
15 | NA | TRBJ2-5 | NA | TRBV4-1 | CASSQVPGDQETQYF | TGCGCCAGCAGCCAAGTTCCGGGGGACCAAGAGACCCAGTACTTC